This TCR beta chain came from a study of tumor-infiltrating lymphocytes in localized non-small cell lung cancer. Study details: Patients included smokers and never-smokers with various histologies, some sampled after neoadjuvant chemotherapy. Tumor tissue and non-adjacent uninvolved lung came from each patient.

Per the germline V gene, CDR1 is KGHSH and CDR2 is LQKENI. V was pared by 2 bases and J by 5 bases, with 4 bases of the junction left unmatched. The length of the CDR3 is 14 residues. Repertoires were generated with immunoSEQ multiplex PCR, while TCRdb's copy carries only in-frame clones and drops some. The sample has around 25,000 clones; just under 70% are singletons. This clonotype was obtained from a human donor with non-small cell lung cancer. Sequenced input: lung tumor tissue. J is TRBJ2-5 and V is TRBV18; 8 bases fit TRBD1. The CDR3 region is CASSPATGDETQYF. In nucleotides, the CDR3 is TGTGCCAGCTCACCAGCGACAGGGGACGAGACCCAGTACTTC.